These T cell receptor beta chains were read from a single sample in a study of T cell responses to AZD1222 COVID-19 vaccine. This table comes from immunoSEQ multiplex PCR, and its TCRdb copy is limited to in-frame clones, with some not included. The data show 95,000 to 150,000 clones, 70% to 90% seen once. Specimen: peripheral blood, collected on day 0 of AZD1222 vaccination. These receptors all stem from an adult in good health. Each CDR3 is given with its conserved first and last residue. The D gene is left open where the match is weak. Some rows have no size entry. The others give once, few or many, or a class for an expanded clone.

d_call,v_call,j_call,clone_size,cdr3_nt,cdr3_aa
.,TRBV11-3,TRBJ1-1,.,TGTGCCAGCAGCCTTTCCGGGACCAAAGCTTTCTTT,CASSLSGTKAFF
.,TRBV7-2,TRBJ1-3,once,TGTGCCAGCAGCCAACCCCAAGGAAACACCATATATTTT,CASSQPQGNTIYF
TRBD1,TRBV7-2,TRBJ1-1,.,TGTGCCAGCAGCCGACAGGGGCAGACTGAAGCTTTCTTT,CASSRQGQTEAFF
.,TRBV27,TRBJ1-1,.,TGTGCCAGCAGTTTCCCGACAGAAATGAACACTGAAGCTTTCTTT,CASSFPTEMNTEAFF
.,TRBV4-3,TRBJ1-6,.,TGCGCCAGCAGCCAAGCCCCAACTGGGGCAATTAATTCACCCCTCCACTTT,CASSQAPTGAINSPLHF
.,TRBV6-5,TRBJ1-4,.,TGTGCCAGCAGAACTAACAGGGTGGTCAATGAAAAACTGTTTTTT,CASRTNRVVNEKLFF
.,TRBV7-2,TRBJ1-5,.,TGTGCCAGCAGCTTACAAGGCCAAGGGCAGCCCCAGCATTTT,CASSLQGQGQPQHF
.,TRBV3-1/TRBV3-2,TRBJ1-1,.,TGTGCCAGCAGCCATGAACTTAGCACTGAAGCTTTCTTT,CASSHELSTEAFF
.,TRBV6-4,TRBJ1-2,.,TGTGCCAGCAGCCCGGGGCCTGGGGGAATGTATGGCTACACCTTC,CASSPGPGGMYGYTF
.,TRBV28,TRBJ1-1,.,TGTGCCAGCAGTTTAGTTGGGGGCTTCAACACTGAAGCTTTCTTT,CASSLVGGFNTEAFF
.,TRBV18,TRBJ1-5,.,TGTGCCAGCTCACCCCTAAAGGGTGGCCAGCCCCAGCATTTT,CASSPLKGGQPQHF
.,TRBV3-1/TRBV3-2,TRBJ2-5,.,TGTGCCAGCGGGGACCCAATTGGGGAGACCCAGTACTTC,CASGDPIGETQYF
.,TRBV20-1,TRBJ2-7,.,TGCAGTGCTAGCGTGGGAGTCGAGCAGTACTTC,CSASVGVEQYF
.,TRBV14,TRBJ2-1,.,TGTGCCAGCAGCCAAGGTAGCTCCTACAATGAGCAGTTCTTC,CASSQGSSYNEQFF
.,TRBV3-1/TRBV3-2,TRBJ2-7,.,TGTGCCAGCAGCCAAGGGACAGTCTCCTACGAGCAGTACTTC,CASSQGTVSYEQYF
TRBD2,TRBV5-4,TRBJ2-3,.,TGTGCCAGCACCGGGACTAGCGGGGCCTCTAGCACAGATACGCAGTATTTT,CASTGTSGASSTDTQYF
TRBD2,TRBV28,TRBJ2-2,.,TGTGCCAGCAGTTTATCCCCGGGGGGGCTCACCGGGGAGCTGTTTTTT,CASSLSPGGLTGELFF
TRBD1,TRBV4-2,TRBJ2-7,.,TGTGCCAGCAGCCAAGAAGACAGGGGATCCTACGAGCAGTACTTC,CASSQEDRGSYEQYF
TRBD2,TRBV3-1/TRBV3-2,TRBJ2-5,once,TGTGCCAGCAGCCAAGATAGCGGGTGGGGGACTAGCGGGGTGGTGGAGACCCAGTACTTC,CASSQDSGWGTSGVVETQYF
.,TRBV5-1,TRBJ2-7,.,TGCGCCAGCAGCTTGGGGGACACGCGGAACGAGCAGTACTTC,CASSLGDTRNEQYF
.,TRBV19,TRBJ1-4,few,TGTGCCAGTAGTATAGAACCCAGGGTGGAAGAAAAACTGTTTTTT,CASSIEPRVEEKLFF
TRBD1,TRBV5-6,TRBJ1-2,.,TGTGCCAGCAGCTTCCCGGGACAGGGGGGCTATGGCTACACCTTC,CASSFPGQGGYGYTF
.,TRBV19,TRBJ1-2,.,TGTGCCAGTAGCAGCCCACGGTTTGGGTATAACTATGGCTACACCTTC,CASSSPRFGYNYGYTF
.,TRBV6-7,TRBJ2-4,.,TGTGCCAGCAGCACCGGACGGGGCGTTAAGAACATTCAGTACTTC,CASSTGRGVKNIQYF
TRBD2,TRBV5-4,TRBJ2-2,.,TGTGCCAGCAGCTTCGGCGGGGGCACCGGGGAGCTGTTTTTT,CASSFGGGTGELFF
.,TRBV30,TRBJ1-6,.,TGTGCCTGGAGTGAGGGCTCGTCGGATAATTCACCCCTCCACTTT,CAWSEGSSDNSPLHF
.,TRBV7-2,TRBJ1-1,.,TGTGCCAGCAGGATCGGGGTAATGAACACTGAAGCTTTCTTT,CASRIGVMNTEAFF
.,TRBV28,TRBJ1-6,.,TGTGCCAGCAGTCTCATGACAGGAACCTATAATTCACCCCTCCACTTT,CASSLMTGTYNSPLHF
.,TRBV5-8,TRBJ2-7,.,TGTGCCAGCAGCTTGGAGATTGCCAGGGCCTACGAGCAGTACTTC,CASSLEIARAYEQYF
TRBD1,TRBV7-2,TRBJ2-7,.,TGTGCCAGCAGCTTGCGGACAGGGATCTCCTACGAGCAGTACTTC,CASSLRTGISYEQYF
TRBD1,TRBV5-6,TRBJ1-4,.,TGTGCCAGCAGCCCCCTGCACAGGGGAAATGAAAAACTGTTTTTT,CASSPLHRGNEKLFF
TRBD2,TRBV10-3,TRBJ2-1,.,TGTGGCATCGCCCCTGCCGGGACTAGACTCCACAATGAGCAGTTCTTC,CGIAPAGTRLHNEQFF
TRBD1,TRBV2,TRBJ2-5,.,TGTGCCAGCAGTGAGGCGCGGCAGGGGGTACAGCAAGAGACCCAGTACTTC,CASSEARQGVQQETQYF
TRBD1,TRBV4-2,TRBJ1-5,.,TGTGCCAGCAGCCAAGAGGGACAGGGGGGAGTTGGAGGCAATCAGCCCCAGCATTTT,CASSQEGQGGVGGNQPQHF
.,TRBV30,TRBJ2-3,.,TGTGCCTGGAGTGTGGCAGGGCGCGGCACAGATACGCAGTATTTT,CAWSVAGRGTDTQYF
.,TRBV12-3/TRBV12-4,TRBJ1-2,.,TGTGCCAGCAGTTTTGGTGACAGGGGCTACACCTTC,CASSFGDRGYTF
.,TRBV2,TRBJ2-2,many,TGTGCCAGCAAGGGTGACGGGGAGCTGTTTTTT,CASKGDGELFF
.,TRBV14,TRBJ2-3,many,TGTGCCAGCAGCCAAGAGGGACCCAGCGACACGCAGTATTTT,CASSQEGPSDTQYF
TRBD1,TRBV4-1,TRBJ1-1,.,TGCGCCAGCAGCCAGCTGTTCGGGACAGGGGTAGCTACTGAAGCTTTCTTT,CASSQLFGTGVATEAFF
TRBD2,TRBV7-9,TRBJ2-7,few,TGTGCCAGCAGCTTTGTCTTGCTAGCGGGGTTTCGGGACCCCCTAGAGCAGTACTTC,CASSFVLLAGFRDPLEQYF
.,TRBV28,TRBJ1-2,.,TGTGCCAGCAGTTTCTCTGCCCGCGGGGGTAAAGGCTACACCTTC,CASSFSARGGKGYTF
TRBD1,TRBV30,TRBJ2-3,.,TGTGCCTGGTCGGACAGGGGGAACACAGATACGCAGTATTTT,CAWSDRGNTDTQYF
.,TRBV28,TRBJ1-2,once,TGTGCCAGCAGTTTTCTCGGTCCGGGGGGTGGCTATGGCTACACCTTC,CASSFLGPGGGYGYTF
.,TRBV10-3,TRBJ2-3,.,TGTGCCATCAGTGAGGGCCTAGCTCTCACAGATACGCAGTATTTT,CAISEGLALTDTQYF
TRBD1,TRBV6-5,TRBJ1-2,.,TGTGCCAGCAGCCTCGGACAGGGGCCCGGCTACACCTTC,CASSLGQGPGYTF
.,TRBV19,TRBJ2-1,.,TGTGCCAGTAGTATAGGGGGGGCGCTATTGTATGAGCAGTTCTTC,CASSIGGALLYEQFF
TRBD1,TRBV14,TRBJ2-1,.,TGTGCCAGCAGCCAATCGGATTGGGACAGGGTTGATTTATACTCCTACAATGAGCAGTTCTTC,CASSQSDWDRVDLYSYNEQFF
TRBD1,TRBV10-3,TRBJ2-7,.,TGTGCCATCAAAGGGACAGGCCTCTACGAGCAGTACTTC,CAIKGTGLYEQYF
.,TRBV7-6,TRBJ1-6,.,TGTGCCAGCAGCCACAATATCTCCTATAATTCACCCCTCCACTTT,CASSHNISYNSPLHF
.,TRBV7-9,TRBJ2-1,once,TGTGCCAGCTCCCCAAGGCCCAGTCCGCTTGATGAGCAGTTCTTC,CASSPRPSPLDEQFF
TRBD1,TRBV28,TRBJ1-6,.,TGTGCCAGCAGTTTACGGGACAGAGAGAATTCACCCCTCCACTTT,CASSLRDRENSPLHF
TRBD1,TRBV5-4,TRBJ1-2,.,TGTGCCAGCAGCTTGGGGGGGGGACAGGGAAGTTATGGCTACACCTTC,CASSLGGGQGSYGYTF
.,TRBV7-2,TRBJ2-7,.,TGTGCCAGCAGCGCGACAATGCAGTACGAGCAGTACTTC,CASSATMQYEQYF
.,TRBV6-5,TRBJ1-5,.,TGTGCCAGCAGTAGCGTCTTGGGCGGGAGTCAGCCCCAGCATTTT,CASSSVLGGSQPQHF
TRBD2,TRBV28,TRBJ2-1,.,TGTGCCAGCAGTTTCGGGCGGGGGGGCCGTGAGCAGTTCTTC,CASSFGRGGREQFF
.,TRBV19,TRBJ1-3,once,TGTGCCAGTAGTGCCTCAGGATTCTCTGGAAACACCATATATTTT,CASSASGFSGNTIYF
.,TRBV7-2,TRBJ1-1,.,TGTGCCAGCAGCCTCCCGGGGGTTATGAACACTGAAGCTTTCTTT,CASSLPGVMNTEAFF
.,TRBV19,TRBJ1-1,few,TGTGCCAGTAGTATAGAAGCAGGGGATACTGAAGCTTTCTTT,CASSIEAGDTEAFF